A single sample is the source of the 16 T cell receptor beta chains below, sequenced in a study of CD8+CD57+ T cells in acquired aplastic anemia. Profiling that covered TCR beta VDJ and CDR3 relied on genomic DNA as its template. In TCRdb, the reads were re-called with MiXCR into one record per CDR3 protein. The sample yields about 180,000 distinct CDR3 sequences, around half seen once. Sequencing used sorted CD4+, CD8+, or CD8+CD57+ T cells (not recorded which) from PBMCs. Every receptor here comes from a human donor in good health.

There are many counts of this clonotype. The V and J genes are TRBV5-4 and TRBJ2-5; D call uncertain. Germline V lookup: CDR1 SGHNT, CDR2 YYREEE (reference sequence). This CDR3 comprises 14 residues. Trimming left V 3 bases short and J 0 bases short, with 9 bases between. The CDR3 protein is CASSSLGDQETQYF. As DNA, the CDR3 is TGTGCCAGCAGCTCGCTTGGAGACCAAGAGACCCAGTACTTC. Full variable domain (missing parts from reference TRBV5-4 and TRBJ2-5): ETGVTQSPTHLIKTRGQQVTLRCSSQSGHNTVSWYQQALGQGPQFIFQYYREEENGRGNFPPRFSGLQFPNYSSELNVNALELDDSALYLCASSSLGDQETQYFGPGTRLLVL.

The genes are TRBV20-1 and TRBJ2-5, with D hard to call. V lost 0 bases and J lost 5, with 10 bases in between. CDR1 and CDR2 (germline): DFQATT, SNEGSKA (reference sequence). This CDR3 region has 13 residues. The CDR3 DNA reads as TGCAGTGCTAGAGAACCCCCAATGGAGACCCAGTACTTC. Protein product: CSAREPPMETQYF.

This clonotype was detected ten times or more. The chain carries TRBV12-3 or TRBV12-4 and TRBJ2-2; D not certain. V lost 6 bases and J 0 bases, leaving 5 bases between the germline ends. The CDR3 sequence is 13 residues long. CDR3 protein: CASSPTNTGELFF. The CDR3 region has the DNA TGTGCCAGCAGCCCAACGAACACCGGGGAGCTGTTTTTT.

With regard to this clonotype: One end of the junction does not line up with germline, which may come from a read error. The CDR3 DNA follows: TGTGCCAGGAGCTCGATGCTAGCGGGAGATCGGGAGACCCAGTACTTC. Translated: CARSSMLAGDRETQYF. The chain couples TRBV5-6 to TRBJ2-5; 10 bases are shared with TRBD2. The germline V gene has CDR1 SGHDT and CDR2 YYEEEE. This CDR3 has 16 residues. The full variable domain, with the rest looked up from reference TRBV5-6 and TRBJ2-5, is DAGVTQSPTHLIKTRGQQVTLRCSPKSGHDTVSWYQQALGQGPQFIFQYYEEEERQRGNFPDRFSGHQFPNYSSELNVNALLLGDSALYLCARSSMLAGDRETQYFGPGTRLLVL.

This clonotype was observed a handful of times. The genes are TRBV29-1 and TRBJ2-7, with D perhaps assigned TRBD1 or TRBD2 (5 bases each). There are 12 residues in the CDR3. V lost 8 bases and J 5 bases, leaving 16 bases between the germline ends. The germline gives CDR1 SQVTM, CDR2 ANQGSEA. In DNA form, the CDR3 reads TGCAGCATAGGGGACCCGGGAAACGAGCAGTACTTC. Translated: CSIGDPGNEQYF.

V usage is TRBV24-1 and J usage is TRBJ2-3, with D uncertain. Germline loops: CDR1 KGHDR, CDR2 SFDVKD. With 3 bases removed from V and 3 bases from J, the gap between germline ends came to 9 bases. The CDR3 consists of 14 residues. DNA of the CDR3: TGTGCCACCAGTGATGTCACCGGGACAGATACGCAGTATTTT. Translated: CATSDVTGTDTQYF.

The chain carries TRBV25-1 and TRBJ1-5; D is possibly TRBD1 (5 bases). The CDR3 has 16 residues. Germline CDR1 MGHDK, CDR2 SYGVNS. V was pared by 2 bases and J by 4 bases, with 15 bases between. CDR3 region: CASSEPGNPFNQPQHF. The CDR3 DNA reads TGTGCCAGCAGTGAACCAGGGAATCCCTTTAATCAGCCCCAGCATTTT.

This clonotype was observed at least ten times. The rearrangement uses TRBV25-1 and TRBJ2-1, with 9 bases lining up with TRBD1. Per the germline V gene, CDR1 is MGHDK and CDR2 is SYGVNS. The CDR3 runs to 19 residues. V lost 4 bases to trimming and J lost 0 bases; unmatched junction nucleotides: 13. CDR3 bases: TGTGCCAGCAGTGGGGGACAGGGTCAACTCAGGGCCTCCTACAATGAGCAGTTCTTC. Protein sequence: CASSGGQGQLRASYNEQFF. Full variable domain (rest looked up from reference TRBV25-1 and TRBJ2-1): EADIYQTPRYLVIGTGKKITLECSQTMGHDKMYWYQQDPGMELHLIHYSYGVNSTEKGDLSSESTVSRIRTEHFPLTLESARPSHTSQYLCASSGGQGQLRASYNEQFFGPGTRLTVL.

This clonotype was counted between two and nine times. This sequence may be a read error, since a much larger clone differs from it by one base. This sequence joins TRBV28 and TRBJ2-7; 8 bases agree with TRBD1. The trim removed 5 bases at V and 3 bases at J, leaving 3 bases unmatched. The CDR3 consists of 13 residues. Germline V gives CDR1 MDHEN, CDR2 SYDVKM. CDR3 bases: TGTGCCAGCAGTGGACAGGGACTCTACGAGCAGTACTTC. As protein: CASSGQGLYEQYF.

A few counts support this clonotype. The CDR3 reads CASSLVGEPQHF. DNA for the CDR3: TGTGCCAGCAGCTTAGTCGGGGAGCCCCAGCATTTT. The V and J genes are TRBV7-6 and TRBJ1-5; D gene uncertain. The CDR3 is 12 residues long. Trimming pared 1 base from V and 8 bases from J, leaving 6 bases between. The germline CDR1 and CDR2 sequences are SGHVS and FNYEAQ.

Many counts were recorded for this clonotype. The genes are TRBV14 and TRBJ2-6, with 10 bases lining up with TRBD1. J lost 0 bases, V lost 4 bases, and 9 bases had no gene match. Germline CDR1 and CDR2: SGHDN and FVKESK. The CDR3 loop spans 19 amino acids. The CDR3 here is CASSPEGQGRISGANVLTF. CDR3 nucleotides: TGTGCCAGCAGCCCGGAGGGACAGGGGCGAATCTCTGGGGCCAACGTCCTGACTTTC.

Ten or more counts support this clonotype. The chain links TRBV20-1 to TRBJ2-5, with D uncertain. The germline CDR1 and CDR2 sequences are DFQATT and SNEGSKA (reference sequence). This CDR3 region has 11 residues. V was clipped by 5 bases and J by 1 base, with 5 bases between them. This CDR3 is CSAPLQETQYF. CDR3 in DNA: TGCAGTGCTCCCCTCCAAGAGACCCAGTACTTC.

This clonotype was counted ten times or more. This sequence joins TRBV27 and TRBJ2-3; 7 nucleotides line up with TRBD2. With V trimmed by 6 bases and J by 6 bases, 9 bases remained unmatched. The length of the CDR3 is 14 residues. Germline V CDR1 and CDR2: MNHEY, SMNVEV (reference sequence). In nucleotides, the CDR3 is TGTGCCAGCAGCCTAATCAGCGGGAAGGATACGCAGTATTTT. This codes for CASSLISGKDTQYF.

In its sample, this clonotype was seen many times. This chain links TRBV12-3 or TRBV12-4 with TRBJ2-1, with TRBD1 identical over 8 bases. V lost 8 bases, J lost 0 bases, and 6 bases stayed unmatched. The CDR3 is 15 residues long. As DNA, the CDR3 is TGTGCCAGCGGCCCGCAGGGGGCCTCCTACAATGAGCAGTTCTTC. Translating gives CASGPQGASYNEQFF.

The rearrangement links TRBV10-1 to TRBJ2-7, with D possibly being TRBD1 (5 bases). Trimming left V 1 base short and J 4 bases short, with 23 bases between. Germline CDR1 is WNHNN and CDR2 is SYGVQD (reference sequence). CDR3 length: 18 amino acids. CDR3 loop: CASSEYYCLGERCYEQYF. The CDR3 DNA follows: TGCGCCAGCAGTGAGTATTATTGTTTAGGGGAACGGTGTTACGAGCAGTACTTC.

The CDR3 nucleotides are TGTGCCATCAGTGAGAAGGGCTTGAGCGCTGAAGCTTTCTTT. Translated, it gives CAISEKGLSAEAFF. This chain connects TRBV10-3 to TRBJ1-1; D is ambiguous. Germline lookup yields CDR1 ENHRY and CDR2 SYGVKD. The CDR3 totals 14 residues. The V end was cut by 2 bases, the J end by 6 bases, with 13 bases between.